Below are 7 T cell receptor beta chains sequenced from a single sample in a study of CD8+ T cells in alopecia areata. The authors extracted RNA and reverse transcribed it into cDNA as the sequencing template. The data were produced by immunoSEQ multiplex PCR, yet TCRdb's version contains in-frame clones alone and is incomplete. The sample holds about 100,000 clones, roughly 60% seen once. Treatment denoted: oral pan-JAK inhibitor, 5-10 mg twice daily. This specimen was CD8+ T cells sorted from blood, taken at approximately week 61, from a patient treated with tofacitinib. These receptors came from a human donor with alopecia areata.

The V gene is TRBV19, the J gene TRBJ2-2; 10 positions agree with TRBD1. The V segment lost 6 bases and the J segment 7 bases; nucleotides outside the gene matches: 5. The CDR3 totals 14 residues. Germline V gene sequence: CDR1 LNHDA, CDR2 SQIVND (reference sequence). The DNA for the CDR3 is TGTGCCAGTAGCCGACAGGGGGCAAACGGGGAGCTGTTTTTT. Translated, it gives CASSRQGANGELFF.

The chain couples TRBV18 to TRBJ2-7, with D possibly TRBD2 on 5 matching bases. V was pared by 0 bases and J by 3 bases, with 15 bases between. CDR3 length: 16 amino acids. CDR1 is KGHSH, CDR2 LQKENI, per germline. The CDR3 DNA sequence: TGTGCCAGCTCACCACCTCGGGCCTTAAGCGGCTACGAGCAGTACTTC. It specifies CASSPPRALSGYEQYF.

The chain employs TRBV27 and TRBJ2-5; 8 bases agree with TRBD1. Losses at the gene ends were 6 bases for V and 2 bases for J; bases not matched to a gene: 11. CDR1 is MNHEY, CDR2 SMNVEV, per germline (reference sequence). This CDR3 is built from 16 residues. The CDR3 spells CASRYSGGGLQETQYF. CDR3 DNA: TGTGCCAGCAGATACTCAGGGGGCGGTTTGCAAGAGACCCAGTACTTC.

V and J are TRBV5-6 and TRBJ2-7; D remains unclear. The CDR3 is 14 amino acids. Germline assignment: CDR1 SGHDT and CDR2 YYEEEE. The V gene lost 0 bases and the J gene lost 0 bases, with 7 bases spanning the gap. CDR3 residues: CASSLGYNSYEQYF. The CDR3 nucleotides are TGTGCCAGCAGCTTGGGGTACAACTCCTACGAGCAGTACTTC.

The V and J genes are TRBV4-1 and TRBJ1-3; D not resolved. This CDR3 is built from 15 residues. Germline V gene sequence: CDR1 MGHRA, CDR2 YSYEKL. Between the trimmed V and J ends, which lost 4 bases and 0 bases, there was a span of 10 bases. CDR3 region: CASSPTALSGNTIYF. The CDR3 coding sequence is TGCGCCAGCAGCCCTACAGCGCTCTCTGGAAACACCATATATTTT.

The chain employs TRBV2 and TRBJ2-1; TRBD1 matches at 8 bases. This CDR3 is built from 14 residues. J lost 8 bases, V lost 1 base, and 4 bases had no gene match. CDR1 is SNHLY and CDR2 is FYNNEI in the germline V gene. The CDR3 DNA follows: TGTGCCAGCAGTGAAGTCAGGACAGGGTATGAGCAGTTCTTC. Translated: CASSEVRTGYEQFF.

The CDR3 nucleotides are TGTGCCACCAGCAGACAACTAGCGGGGGGGCTCACCGGGGAGCTGTTTTTT. Translating it yields CATSRQLAGGLTGELFF. J is TRBJ2-2 and V is TRBV15; 13 nucleotides agree with TRBD2. The V segment lost 2 bases and the J segment 4 bases; nucleotides outside the gene matches: 4. From germline, CDR1 is LNHNV and CDR2 YYDKDF (reference sequence). The CDR3 is 17 residues long.